This is a list of T cell receptor beta chains from one sample in a study of OX40 agonist ivuxolimab in advanced cancers. Assay used: immunoSEQ multiplex PCR; TCRdb lists only in-frame clones, some missing. Of 77,000 or so clones in the sample, approximately 80% were seen once. Sequencing was performed on CD4+ or CD8+ T cells sorted from blood, taken in a trial of the OX40 agonist ivuxolimab. These receptors all come from an adult with an advanced solid tumor such as melanoma, head and neck, liver or kidney cancer. Both conserved end residues are trimmed from each CDR3. Fields, in order: J gene, V gene, D gene, CDR3 protein. D genes are given only for firm matches.

J gene: TRBJ1-3; V gene: TRBV6-6; D gene: TRBD1; CDR3 protein: ASKQTGDGNTIY
J gene: TRBJ2-4; V gene: TRBV6-5; D gene: NA; CDR3 protein: ASSSPGTAKNIQY
J gene: TRBJ2-3; V gene: TRBV5-8; D gene: TRBD2; CDR3 protein: ASSSRGLAGWEAQY
J gene: TRBJ1-2; V gene: TRBV9; D gene: NA; CDR3 protein: ASSERGQGGYT
J gene: TRBJ1-6; V gene: TRBV15; D gene: NA; CDR3 protein: ATSRDGRGSSPLH
J gene: TRBJ1-2; V gene: TRBV19; D gene: NA; CDR3 protein: ASKRADYYGYT
J gene: TRBJ1-1; V gene: TRBV5-8; D gene: NA; CDR3 protein: ASSLRGGWNTEAF
J gene: TRBJ2-7; V gene: TRBV29-1; D gene: TRBD1; CDR3 protein: SVGVGQAFDDEQY
J gene: TRBJ1-2; V gene: TRBV28; D gene: TRBD1; CDR3 protein: ASTTGDYGYT
J gene: TRBJ1-2; V gene: TRBV28; D gene: TRBD1; CDR3 protein: ASSFIRDRRGRGYT
J gene: TRBJ2-1; V gene: TRBV11-2; D gene: NA; CDR3 protein: ASSSSQRDNEQF
J gene: TRBJ1-6; V gene: TRBV6-5; D gene: NA; CDR3 protein: ASGPSWSLH
J gene: TRBJ1-2; V gene: TRBV11-2; D gene: TRBD1; CDR3 protein: ASSFDRGDYGYT
J gene: TRBJ2-2; V gene: TRBV6-1; D gene: NA; CDR3 protein: ASTPGFANTGELF
J gene: TRBJ2-5; V gene: TRBV7-3; D gene: NA; CDR3 protein: ASSLTREETQY
J gene: TRBJ1-1; V gene: TRBV7-9; D gene: NA; CDR3 protein: ASSSQGSAEAF
J gene: TRBJ2-7; V gene: TRBV2; D gene: TRBD2; CDR3 protein: ASSERLAGSREQY
J gene: TRBJ1-1; V gene: TRBV7-3; D gene: TRBD1; CDR3 protein: ASSLQGGNEAF
J gene: TRBJ2-1; V gene: TRBV15; D gene: NA; CDR3 protein: ATSLLGGFNEQF
J gene: TRBJ1-4; V gene: TRBV18; D gene: TRBD1; CDR3 protein: ASSPDRVTNEKLF
J gene: TRBJ2-7; V gene: TRBV25-1; D gene: TRBD1; CDR3 protein: ASTAGTGSEQY
J gene: TRBJ2-5; V gene: TRBV5-4; D gene: NA; CDR3 protein: ASSLAGSQETQY